This T cell receptor (beta chain) was sequenced for a study of shared clonotypes between healthy human individuals. Study-wide points: It was expected that sequencing depth would affect clonotype sharing among donors.

Remarks on this clone: Its antigen is still unknown.

At the deep level, the assay was run. TCRdb's table, derived via immunoSEQ multiplex PCR, lists solely in-frame clones and lacks some. The sample carries over a million clones, more than 65% recorded once. The V and J ends lost 4 bases and 0 bases, in that order; junction bases with no gene match: 6. Germline assignment: CDR1 SNHLY and CDR2 FYNNEI. The CDR3 contains 15 residues. A split of CD4+ cells into CD45RA+ naive and CD45RA-negative memory subsets was performed. Material for sequencing was memory CD4+ T cells sorted from blood. The subset is: CD45RA-negative fraction. This chain connects TRBV2 to TRBJ2-7; 7 nucleotides agree with TRBD1. This clonotype originated in a man aged 18 to 29 in good health. DNA for the CDR3: TGTGCCAGCAGTGTAGGACAGGTGAGCTCCTACGAGCAGTACTTC. This codes for CASSVGQVSSYEQYF.